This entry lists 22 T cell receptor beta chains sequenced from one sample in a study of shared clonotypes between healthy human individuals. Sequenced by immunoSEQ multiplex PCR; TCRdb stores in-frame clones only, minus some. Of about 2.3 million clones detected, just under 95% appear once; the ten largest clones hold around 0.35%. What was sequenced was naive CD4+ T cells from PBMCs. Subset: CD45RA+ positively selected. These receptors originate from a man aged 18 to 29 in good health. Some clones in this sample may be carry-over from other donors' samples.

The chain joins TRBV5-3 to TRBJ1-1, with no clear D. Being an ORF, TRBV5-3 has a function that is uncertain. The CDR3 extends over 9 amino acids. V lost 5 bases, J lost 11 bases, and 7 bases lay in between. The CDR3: CARSPTAFF. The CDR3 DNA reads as TGTGCCAGAAGTCCGACGGCTTTCTTT.

The CDR3 nucleotides read TGTGCCAGCAGTTCCCTGACAGGGCGCCCCTACAATGAGCAGTTCTTC. Protein sequence: CASSSLTGRPYNEQFF. The chain recombines TRBV28 with TRBJ2-1; TRBD1 matches 7 bases. Germline CDR1 is MDHEN and CDR2 is SYDVKM. The CDR3 is 16 amino acids. J lost 2 bases, V lost 4 bases, and 8 bases had no gene match.

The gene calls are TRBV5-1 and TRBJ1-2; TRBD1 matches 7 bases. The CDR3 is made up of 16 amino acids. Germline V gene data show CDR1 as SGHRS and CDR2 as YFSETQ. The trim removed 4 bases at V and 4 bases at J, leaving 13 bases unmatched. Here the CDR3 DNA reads TGCGCCAGCAGCGACGCGTCCGGACAGGTGCTCTATGGCTACACCTTC. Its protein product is CASSDASGQVLYGYTF.

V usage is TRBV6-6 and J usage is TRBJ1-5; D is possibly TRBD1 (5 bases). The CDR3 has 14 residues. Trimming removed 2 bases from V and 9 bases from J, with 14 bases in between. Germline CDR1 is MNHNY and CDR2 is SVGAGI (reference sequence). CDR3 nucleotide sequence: TGTGCCAGCAGTTACGGCACAGGAGGAGGGCCCCAGCATTTT. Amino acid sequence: CASSYGTGGGPQHF.

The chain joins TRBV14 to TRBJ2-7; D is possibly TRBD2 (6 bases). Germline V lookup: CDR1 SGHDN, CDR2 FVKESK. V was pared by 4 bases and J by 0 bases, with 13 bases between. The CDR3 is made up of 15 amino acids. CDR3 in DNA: TGTGCCAGCAGCCCACAAGCGGAGGGCTCCTACGAGCAGTACTTC. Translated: CASSPQAEGSYEQYF.

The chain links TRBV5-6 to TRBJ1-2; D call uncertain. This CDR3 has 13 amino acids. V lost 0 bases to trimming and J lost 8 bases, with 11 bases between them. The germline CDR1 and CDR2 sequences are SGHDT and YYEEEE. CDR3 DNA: TGTGCCAGCAGCTTGGTTGCCGTAAGCGGCTACACCTTC. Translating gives CASSLVAVSGYTF. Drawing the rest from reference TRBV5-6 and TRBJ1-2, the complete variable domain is DAGVTQSPTHLIKTRGQQVTLRCSPKSGHDTVSWYQQALGQGPQFIFQYYEEEERQRGNFPDRFSGHQFPNYSSELNVNALLLGDSALYLCASSLVAVSGYTFGSGTRLTVV.

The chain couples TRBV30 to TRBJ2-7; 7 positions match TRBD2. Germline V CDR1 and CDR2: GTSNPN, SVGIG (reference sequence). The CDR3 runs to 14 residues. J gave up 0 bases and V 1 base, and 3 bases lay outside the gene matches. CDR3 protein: CAWSASGSSYEQYF. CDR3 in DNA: TGTGCCTGGAGTGCTAGCGGTAGCTCCTACGAGCAGTACTTC.

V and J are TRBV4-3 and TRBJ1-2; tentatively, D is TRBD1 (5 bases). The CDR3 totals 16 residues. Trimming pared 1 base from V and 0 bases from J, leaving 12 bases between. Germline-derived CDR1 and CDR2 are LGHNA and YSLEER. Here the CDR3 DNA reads TGCGCCAGCAGCCAAGGGGGCGAGTTAGCTAACTATGGCTACACCTTC. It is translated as CASSQGGELANYGYTF.

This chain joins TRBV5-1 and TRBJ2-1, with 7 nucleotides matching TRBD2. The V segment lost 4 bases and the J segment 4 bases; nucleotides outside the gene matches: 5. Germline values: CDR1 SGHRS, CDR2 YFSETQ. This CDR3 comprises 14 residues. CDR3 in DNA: TGCGCCAGCAGCACCGGACTAGAATACAATGAGCAGTTCTTC. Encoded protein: CASSTGLEYNEQFF. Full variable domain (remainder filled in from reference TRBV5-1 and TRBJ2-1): KAGVTQTPRYLIKTRGQQVTLSCSPISGHRSVSWYQQTPGQGLQFLFEYFSETQRNKGNFPGRFSGRQFSNSRSEMNVSTLELGDSALYLCASSTGLEYNEQFFGPGTRLTVL.

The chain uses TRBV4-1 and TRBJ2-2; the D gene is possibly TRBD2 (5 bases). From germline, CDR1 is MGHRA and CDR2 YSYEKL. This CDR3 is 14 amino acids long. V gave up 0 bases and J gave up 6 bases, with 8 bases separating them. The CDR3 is CASSQDQLAGELFF. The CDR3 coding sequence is TGCGCCAGCAGCCAAGATCAACTAGCCGGGGAGCTGTTTTTT.

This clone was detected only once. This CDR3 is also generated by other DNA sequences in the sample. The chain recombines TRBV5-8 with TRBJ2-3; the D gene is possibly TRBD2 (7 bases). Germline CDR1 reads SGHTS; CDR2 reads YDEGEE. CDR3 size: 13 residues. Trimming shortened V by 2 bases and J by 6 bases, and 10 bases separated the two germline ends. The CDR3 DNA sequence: TGTGCCAGCAGCTTACGGGGGGCGGATACGCAGTATTTT. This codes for CASSLRGADTQYF.

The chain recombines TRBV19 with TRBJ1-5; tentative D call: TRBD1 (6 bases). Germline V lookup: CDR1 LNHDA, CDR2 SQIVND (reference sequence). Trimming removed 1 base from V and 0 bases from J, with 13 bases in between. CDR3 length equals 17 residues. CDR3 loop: CASSIGSGASSNQPQHF. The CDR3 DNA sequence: TGTGCCAGTAGTATAGGTTCAGGGGCGTCTAGCAATCAGCCCCAGCATTTT.

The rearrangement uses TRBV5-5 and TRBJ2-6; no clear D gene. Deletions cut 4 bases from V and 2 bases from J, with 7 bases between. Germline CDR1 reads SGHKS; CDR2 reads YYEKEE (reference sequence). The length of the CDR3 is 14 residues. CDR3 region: CASSPPPGANVLTF. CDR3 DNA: TGTGCCAGCAGCCCGCCACCTGGGGCCAACGTCCTGACTTTC.

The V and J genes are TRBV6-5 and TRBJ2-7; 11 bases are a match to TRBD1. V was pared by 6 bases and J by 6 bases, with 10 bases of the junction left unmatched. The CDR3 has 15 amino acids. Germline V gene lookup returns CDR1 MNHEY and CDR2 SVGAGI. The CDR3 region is CASSSSGQGDGEQYF. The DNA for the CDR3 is TGTGCCAGCAGCTCGTCGGGACAGGGGGACGGCGAGCAGTACTTC.

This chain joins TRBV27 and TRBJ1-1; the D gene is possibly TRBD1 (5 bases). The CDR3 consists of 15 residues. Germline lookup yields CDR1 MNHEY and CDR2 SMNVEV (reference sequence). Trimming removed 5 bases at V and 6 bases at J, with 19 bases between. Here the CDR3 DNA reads TGTGCCAGCAGTCCCCACGGTGGGGGAGTCGCTGAAGCTTTCTTT. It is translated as CASSPHGGGVAEAFF.

The CDR3 spells CAISAERETQYF. CDR3 coding DNA: TGTGCCATCAGTGCAGAGAGGGAGACCCAGTACTTC. J is TRBJ2-5 and V is TRBV10-3; D is undetermined. V lost 4 bases and J 5 bases, leaving 8 bases between the germline ends. CDR1 and CDR2 from the germline V gene are ENHRY and SYGVKD. This CDR3 is built from 12 residues.

CDR3 sequence reads: CASSRTTGAVTQYF. CDR3 nucleotides: TGCGCCAGCAGCCGGACGACGGGCGCAGTGACCCAGTACTTC. The chain carries TRBV5-1 and TRBJ2-5, with unresolved D. The CDR3 contains 14 residues. CDR1 SGHRS and CDR2 YFSETQ come from the germline V gene. Trimming removed 4 bases from V and 7 bases from J, with 17 bases in between.

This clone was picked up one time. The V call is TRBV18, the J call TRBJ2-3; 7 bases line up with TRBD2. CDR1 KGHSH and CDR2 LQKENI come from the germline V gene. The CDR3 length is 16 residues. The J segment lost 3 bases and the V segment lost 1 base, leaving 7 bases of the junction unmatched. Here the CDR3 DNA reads TGTGCCAGCTCACCACGCCGGGAGGCGGTGACAGATACGCAGTATTTT. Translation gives CASSPRREAVTDTQYF.

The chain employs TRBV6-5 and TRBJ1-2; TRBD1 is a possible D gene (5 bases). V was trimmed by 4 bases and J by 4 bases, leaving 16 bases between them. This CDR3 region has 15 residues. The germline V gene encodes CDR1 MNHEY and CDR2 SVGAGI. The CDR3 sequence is CASSSPRDGIYGYTF. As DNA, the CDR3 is TGTGCCAGCAGTTCACCTCGGGACGGAATCTATGGCTACACCTTC.

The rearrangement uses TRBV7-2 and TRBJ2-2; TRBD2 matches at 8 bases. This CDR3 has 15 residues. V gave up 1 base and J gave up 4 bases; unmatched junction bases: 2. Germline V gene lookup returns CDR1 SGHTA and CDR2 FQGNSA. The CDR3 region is CASSLVLAGTGELFF. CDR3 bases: TGTGCCAGCAGCTTAGTGCTAGCGGGCACCGGGGAGCTGTTTTTT.

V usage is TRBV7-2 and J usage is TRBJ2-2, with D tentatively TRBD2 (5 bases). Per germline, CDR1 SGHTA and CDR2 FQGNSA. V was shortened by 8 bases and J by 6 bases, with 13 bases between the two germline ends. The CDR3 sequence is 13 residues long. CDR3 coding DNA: TGTGCCAGCCTCCTTGGAGGCCCCGGGGAGCTGTTTTTT. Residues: CASLLGGPGELFF.

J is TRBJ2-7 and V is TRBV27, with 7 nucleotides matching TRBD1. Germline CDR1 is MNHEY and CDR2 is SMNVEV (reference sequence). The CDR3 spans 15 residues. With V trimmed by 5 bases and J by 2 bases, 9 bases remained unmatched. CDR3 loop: CASSPNRGHTYEQYF. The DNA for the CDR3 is TGTGCCAGCAGTCCTAACAGGGGTCACACCTACGAGCAGTACTTC.